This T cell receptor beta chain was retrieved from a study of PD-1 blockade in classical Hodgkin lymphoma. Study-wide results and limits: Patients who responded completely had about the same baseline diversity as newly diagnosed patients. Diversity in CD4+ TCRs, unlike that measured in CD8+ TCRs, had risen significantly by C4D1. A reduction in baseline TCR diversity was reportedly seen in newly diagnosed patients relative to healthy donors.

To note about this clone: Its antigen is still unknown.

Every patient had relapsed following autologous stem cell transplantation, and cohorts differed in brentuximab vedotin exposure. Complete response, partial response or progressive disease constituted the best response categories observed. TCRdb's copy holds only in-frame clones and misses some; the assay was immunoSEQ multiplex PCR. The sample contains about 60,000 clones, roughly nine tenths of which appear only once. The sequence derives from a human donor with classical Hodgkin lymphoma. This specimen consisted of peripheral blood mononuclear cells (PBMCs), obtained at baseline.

This CDR3 is CASSLGWGEETQYF. DNA of the CDR3: TGTGCCAGCAGCTTAGGTTGGGGAGAAGAGACCCAGTACTTC. This chain uses TRBV7-8 with TRBJ2-5, with D perhaps matching TRBD2 (5 bases). This CDR3 spans 14 amino acids. V was shortened by 1 base and J by 3 bases, with 9 bases between the two germline ends. Germline V lookup: CDR1 SGHVS, CDR2 FQNEAQ.